This T cell receptor beta chain is drawn from a study of blood T cells in healthy people across ages. This clonotype appeared a few times. The germline CDR1 and CDR2 sequences are SGHTA and FQGNSA. This CDR3 has 18 residues. Trimming cost V 1 base and J 4 bases; bases outside gene matches: 12. The use of a sample-barcoded 5' primer and a J-beta primer mix characterized a second PCR of roughly 6 to 12 cycles. Researchers report that each sample yielded at least 2.5 million CDR3-containing paired-end reads. TCRdb called the 5' RACE reads again in MiXCR, with one record for every CDR3 protein. The sample includes some 760,000 distinct CDR3 sequences, around 25% seen only once; the top ten take roughly a tenth. The same sample was also studied in work on T cells of mothers and their children.

The receptor's source is a boy aged 10-17 years in good health. The chain uses TRBV7-2 and TRBJ2-3; 9 nucleotides agree with TRBD2. The material sequenced was blood. CDR3 sequence: CASSLGGGGAGEADTQYF. The CDR3 nucleotides read TGTGCCAGCAGCTTAGGTGGCGGGGGGGCCGGAGAGGCAGATACGCAGTATTTT.